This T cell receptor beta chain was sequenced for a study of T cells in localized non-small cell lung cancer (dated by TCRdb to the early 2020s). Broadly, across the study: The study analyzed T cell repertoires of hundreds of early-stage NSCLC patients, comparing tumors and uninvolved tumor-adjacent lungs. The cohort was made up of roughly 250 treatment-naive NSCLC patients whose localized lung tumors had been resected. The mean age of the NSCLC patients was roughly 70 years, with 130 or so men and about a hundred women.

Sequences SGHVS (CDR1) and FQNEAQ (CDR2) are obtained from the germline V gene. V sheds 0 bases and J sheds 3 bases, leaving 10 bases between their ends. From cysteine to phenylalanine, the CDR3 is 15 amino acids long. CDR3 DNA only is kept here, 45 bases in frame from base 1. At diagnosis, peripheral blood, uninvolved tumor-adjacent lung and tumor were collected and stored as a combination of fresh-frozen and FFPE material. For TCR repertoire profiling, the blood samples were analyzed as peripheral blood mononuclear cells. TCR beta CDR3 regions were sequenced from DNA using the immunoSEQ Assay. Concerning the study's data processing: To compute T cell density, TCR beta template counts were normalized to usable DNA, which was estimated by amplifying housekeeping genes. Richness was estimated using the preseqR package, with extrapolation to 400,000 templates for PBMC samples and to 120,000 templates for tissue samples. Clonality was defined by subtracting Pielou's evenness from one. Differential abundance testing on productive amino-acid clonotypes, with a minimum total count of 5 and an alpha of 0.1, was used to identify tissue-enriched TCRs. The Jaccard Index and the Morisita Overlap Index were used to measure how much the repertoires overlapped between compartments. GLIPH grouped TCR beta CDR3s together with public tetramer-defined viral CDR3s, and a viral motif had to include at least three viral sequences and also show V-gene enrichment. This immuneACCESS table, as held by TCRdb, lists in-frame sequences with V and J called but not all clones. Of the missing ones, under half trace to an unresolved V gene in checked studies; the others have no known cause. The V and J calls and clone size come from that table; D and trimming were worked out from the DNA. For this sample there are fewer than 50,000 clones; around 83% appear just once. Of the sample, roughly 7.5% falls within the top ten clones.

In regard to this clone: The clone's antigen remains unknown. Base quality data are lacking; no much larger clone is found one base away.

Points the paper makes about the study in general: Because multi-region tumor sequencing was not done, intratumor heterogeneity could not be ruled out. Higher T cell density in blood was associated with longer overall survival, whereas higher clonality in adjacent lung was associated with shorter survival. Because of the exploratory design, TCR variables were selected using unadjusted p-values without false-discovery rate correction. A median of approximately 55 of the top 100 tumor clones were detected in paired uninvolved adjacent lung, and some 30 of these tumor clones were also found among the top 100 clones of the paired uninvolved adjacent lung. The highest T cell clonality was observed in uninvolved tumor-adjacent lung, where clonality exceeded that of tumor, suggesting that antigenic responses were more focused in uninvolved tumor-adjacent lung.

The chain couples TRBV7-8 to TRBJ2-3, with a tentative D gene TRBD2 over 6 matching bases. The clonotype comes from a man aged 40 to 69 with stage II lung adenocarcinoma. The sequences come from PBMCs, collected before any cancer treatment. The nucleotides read TGTGCCAGCAGCTTAGCGTCCGGGGGAACAGATACGCAGTATTTT. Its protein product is CASSLASGGTDTQYF.